This T cell receptor (beta chain) was profiled in a study of T cells in Graves' hyperthyroidism and ophthalmopathy. What was amplified from RNA transcripts were TCR beta CDR3 regions. HTBI primers were used for first-round RT-PCR of the TCR CDR3. TCRdb used MiXCR to reprocess the multiplex PCR reads, holding one entry per CDR3 protein. The data show around 620,000 distinct CDR3 sequences, 46% seen once. V dropped 5 bases and J dropped 7 bases, with 20 bases sitting between them. CDR1 and CDR2 from the germline V gene are SEHNR and FQNEAQ (reference sequence). The CDR3 totals 15 residues. This TCR came from an adult woman with Graves' disease, either hyperthyroidism or ophthalmopathy (not recorded which). The sample was peripheral blood or thyroid tissue (not recorded which). J is TRBJ1-1 and V is TRBV7-9, with D maybe TRBD1 (5 bases). The CDR3 bases are TGTGCCAGCAGCGGGGGTCGCAATATCTATGGTGAAGCTTTCTTT. Translation gives CASSGGRNIYGEAFF.